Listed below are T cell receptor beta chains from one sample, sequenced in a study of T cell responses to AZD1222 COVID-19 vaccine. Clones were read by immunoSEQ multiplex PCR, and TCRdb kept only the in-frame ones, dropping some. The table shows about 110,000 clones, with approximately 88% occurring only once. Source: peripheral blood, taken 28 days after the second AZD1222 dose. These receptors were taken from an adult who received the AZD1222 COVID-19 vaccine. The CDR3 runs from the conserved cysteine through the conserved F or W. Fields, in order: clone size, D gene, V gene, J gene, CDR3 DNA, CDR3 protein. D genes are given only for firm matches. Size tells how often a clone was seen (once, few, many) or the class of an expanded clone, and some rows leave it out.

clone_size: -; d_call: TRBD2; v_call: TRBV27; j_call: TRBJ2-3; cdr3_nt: TGTGCCAGCAGTTCCATCCATCTAGCGGGGACGCTAGATACGCAGTATTTT; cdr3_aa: CASSSIHLAGTLDTQYF
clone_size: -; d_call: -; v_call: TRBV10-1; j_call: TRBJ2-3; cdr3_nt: TGCGCCAGCACCCCGTCAGGAGCGGGCAATACGCAGTATTTT; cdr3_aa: CASTPSGAGNTQYF
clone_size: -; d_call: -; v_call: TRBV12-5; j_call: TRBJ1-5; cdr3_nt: TGTGCTAGTGGACAGGGTCAGCCCCAGCATTTT; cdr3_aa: CASGQGQPQHF
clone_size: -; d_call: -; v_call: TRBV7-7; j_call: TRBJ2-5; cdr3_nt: TGTGCTAGCAGCTCATGGGGGATCCAAGAGACCCAGTACTTC; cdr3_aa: CASSSWGIQETQYF
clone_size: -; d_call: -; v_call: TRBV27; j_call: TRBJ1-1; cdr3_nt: TGTGCCAGCAGTTTAGGTTTAAGGACTGAAGCTTTCTTT; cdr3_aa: CASSLGLRTEAFF
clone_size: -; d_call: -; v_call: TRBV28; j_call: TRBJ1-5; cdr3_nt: TGTGCCAGCAGTTTATCCCCTACCCTGGGTCAGCCCCAGCATTTT; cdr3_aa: CASSLSPTLGQPQHF
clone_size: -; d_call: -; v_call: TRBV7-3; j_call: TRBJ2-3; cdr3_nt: TGTGCCAGCAGCTGGGGAAGCACAGATACGCAGTATTTT; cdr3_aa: CASSWGSTDTQYF
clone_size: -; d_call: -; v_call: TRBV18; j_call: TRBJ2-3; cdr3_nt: TGTGCCGCCGCGGGCACAGATACGCAGTATTTT; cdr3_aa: CAAAGTDTQYF
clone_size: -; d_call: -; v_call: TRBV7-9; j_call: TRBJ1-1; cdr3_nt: TGTGCCAGCAGCTTATTCGGCACTGAAGCTTTCTTT; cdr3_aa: CASSLFGTEAFF
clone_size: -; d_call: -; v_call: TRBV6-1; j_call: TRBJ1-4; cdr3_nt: TGTGCCAGCAGTGATCGAGGGGGTGGTGAAAAACTGTTTTTT; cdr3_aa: CASSDRGGGEKLFF
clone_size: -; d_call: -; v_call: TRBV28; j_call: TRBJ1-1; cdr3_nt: TGTGCCAGCAGTTTACCCCTGTGGCAGAACACTGAAGCTTTCTTT; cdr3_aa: CASSLPLWQNTEAFF
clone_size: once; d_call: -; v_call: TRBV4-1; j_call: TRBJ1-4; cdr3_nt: TGCGCCAGCAGCCAAGTTTATGAAAAACTGTTTTTT; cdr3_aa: CASSQVYEKLFF
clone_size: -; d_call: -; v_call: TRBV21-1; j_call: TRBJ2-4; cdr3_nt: TGTGCCAGCAGCAAAGAGGGCCAGGTGGGGAGTGTGACCAAAAACATTCAGTACTTC; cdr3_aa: CASSKEGQVGSVTKNIQYF
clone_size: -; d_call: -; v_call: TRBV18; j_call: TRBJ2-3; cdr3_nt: TGTGCCAGCTCACCACAGTATGCAGATACGCAGTATTTT; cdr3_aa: CASSPQYADTQYF
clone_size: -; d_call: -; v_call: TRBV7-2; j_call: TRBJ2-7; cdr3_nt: TGTGCCAGCAGCTTAGCCACTAATTCCTACGAGCAGTACTTC; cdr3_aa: CASSLATNSYEQYF
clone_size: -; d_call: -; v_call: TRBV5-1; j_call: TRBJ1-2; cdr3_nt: TGCGCCAGCAGCTCCGGGAGTCTCGGCTACACCTTC; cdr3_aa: CASSSGSLGYTF
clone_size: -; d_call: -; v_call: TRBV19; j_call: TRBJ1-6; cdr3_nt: TGTGCCAGTAACGACCTTCCAAATTCACCCCTCCACTTT; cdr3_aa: CASNDLPNSPLHF
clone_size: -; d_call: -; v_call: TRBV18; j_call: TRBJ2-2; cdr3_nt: TGTGCCAGCTCACCGGGGACGATGACCGGGGAGCTGTTTTTT; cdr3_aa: CASSPGTMTGELFF
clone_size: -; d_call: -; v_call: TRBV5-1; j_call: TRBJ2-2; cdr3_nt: TGCGCCAGCAGCTTCCCGGGCCTGAACACCGGGGAGCTGTTTTTT; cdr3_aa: CASSFPGLNTGELFF
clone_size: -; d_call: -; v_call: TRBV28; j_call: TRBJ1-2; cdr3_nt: TGTGCCAGCAGTTTAATCGATAACTATGGCTACACCTTC; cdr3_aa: CASSLIDNYGYTF
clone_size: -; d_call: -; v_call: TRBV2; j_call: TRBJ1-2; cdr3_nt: TGTGCCAGCAGGATGGGGGGGATCAACTATGGCTACACCTTC; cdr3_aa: CASRMGGINYGYTF
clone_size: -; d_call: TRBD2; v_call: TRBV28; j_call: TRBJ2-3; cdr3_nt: TGTGCCAGCAGGCGGGGGGCCCCAGATACGCAGTATTTT; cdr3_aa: CASRRGAPDTQYF
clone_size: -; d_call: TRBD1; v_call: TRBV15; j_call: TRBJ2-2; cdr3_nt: TGTGCCACCAGCAACGACCCGGGACAGGGCACCGGGGAGCTGTTTTTT; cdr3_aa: CATSNDPGQGTGELFF
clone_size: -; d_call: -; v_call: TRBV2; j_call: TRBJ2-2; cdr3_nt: TGTGCCAGCAACACCAGGGCTAGCGGGGAGCTGTTTTTT; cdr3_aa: CASNTRASGELFF
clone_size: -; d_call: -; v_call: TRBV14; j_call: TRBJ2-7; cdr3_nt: TGTGCCAGCAGCGGCCTGGGAGTCCGGTACGAGCAGTACTTC; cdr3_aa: CASSGLGVRYEQYF
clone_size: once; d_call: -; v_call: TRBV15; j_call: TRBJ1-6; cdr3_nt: TGTGCCACCAGCAGAGATATAGACGGGAATTCACCCCTCCACTTT; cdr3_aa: CATSRDIDGNSPLHF
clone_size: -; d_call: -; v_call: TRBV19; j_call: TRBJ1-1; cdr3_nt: TGTGCCAGTTCCCAGCCAGGGATGAACACTGAAGCTTTCTTT; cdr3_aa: CASSQPGMNTEAFF
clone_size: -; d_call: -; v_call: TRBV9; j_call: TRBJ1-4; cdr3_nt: TGTGCCAGCAGCGTAGCTGCGGGTCAGGGGGAAAAACTGTTTTTT; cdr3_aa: CASSVAAGQGEKLFF
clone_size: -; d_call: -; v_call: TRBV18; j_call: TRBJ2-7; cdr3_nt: TGTGCCAGCTCACCACTGACCGGGGCCGTGGGGAACGAGCAGTACTTC; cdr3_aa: CASSPLTGAVGNEQYF
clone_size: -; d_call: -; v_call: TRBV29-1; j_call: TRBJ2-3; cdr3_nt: TGCAGCGTTGATTTACGCGGGGACACAGATACGCAGTATTTT; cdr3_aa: CSVDLRGDTDTQYF
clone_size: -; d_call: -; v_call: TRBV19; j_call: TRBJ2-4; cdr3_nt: TGTGCCAGTAGTTGGAAAGCCAAAAACATTCAGTACTTC; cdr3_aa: CASSWKAKNIQYF
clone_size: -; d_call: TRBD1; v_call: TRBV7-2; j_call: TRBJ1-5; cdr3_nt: TGTGCCAGCAGAGATGGGACAGGGAATCAGCCCCAGCATTTT; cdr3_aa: CASRDGTGNQPQHF
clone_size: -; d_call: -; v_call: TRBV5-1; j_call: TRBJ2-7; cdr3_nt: TGCGCCAGCAGCTTGCGGGTCAGTACCTACGAGCAGTACTTC; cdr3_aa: CASSLRVSTYEQYF
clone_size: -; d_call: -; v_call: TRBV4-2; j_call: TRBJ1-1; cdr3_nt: TGTGCCAGCAGCCAAGATTGGGACGGGAGGGACCTGAACACTGAAGCTTTCTTT; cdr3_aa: CASSQDWDGRDLNTEAFF
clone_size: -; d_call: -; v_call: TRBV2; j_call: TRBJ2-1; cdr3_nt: TGTGCCAGCAGTGGACAGGAGATGGGTGAGCAGTTCTTC; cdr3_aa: CASSGQEMGEQFF
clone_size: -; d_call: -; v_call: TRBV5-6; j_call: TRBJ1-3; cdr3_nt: TGTGCCAGCAGCTTGGAGCTGGGAAACACCATATATTTT; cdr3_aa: CASSLELGNTIYF
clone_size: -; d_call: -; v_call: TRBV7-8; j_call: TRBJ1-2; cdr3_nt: TGTGCCAGCAGTCAAACAGGAGACTATGGCTACACCTTC; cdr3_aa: CASSQTGDYGYTF
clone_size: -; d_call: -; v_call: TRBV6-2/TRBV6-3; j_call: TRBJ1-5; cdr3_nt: TGTGCCAGCAGTTACTCCGGCGGGGCTGGCAATCAGCCCCAGCATTTT; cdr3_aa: CASSYSGGAGNQPQHF
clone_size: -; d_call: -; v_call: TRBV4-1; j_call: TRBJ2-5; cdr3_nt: TGCGCCAGCAGCCAAGGGAGGTGGGGCGGCCAAGAGACCCAGTACTTC; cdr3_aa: CASSQGRWGGQETQYF
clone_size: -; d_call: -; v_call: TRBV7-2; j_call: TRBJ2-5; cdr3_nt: TGTGCCAGCAGCTTAGCGGGGGGCTTGTATGAGACCCAGTACTTC; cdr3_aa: CASSLAGGLYETQYF
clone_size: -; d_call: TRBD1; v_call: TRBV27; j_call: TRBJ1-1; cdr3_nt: TGTGCCAGCAGCTATGGGACAGGGGAGACTGAAGCTTTCTTT; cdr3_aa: CASSYGTGETEAFF
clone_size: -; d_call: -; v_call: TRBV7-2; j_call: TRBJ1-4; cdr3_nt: TGTGCCAGCAGCTTATCCACTTGGGCAACTAATGAAAAACTGTTTTTT; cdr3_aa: CASSLSTWATNEKLFF
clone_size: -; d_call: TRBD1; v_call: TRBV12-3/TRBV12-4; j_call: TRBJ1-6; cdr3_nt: TGTGCCAGCAGAACCCAGGGGGATGGGCCCCTCCACTTT; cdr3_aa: CASRTQGDGPLHF
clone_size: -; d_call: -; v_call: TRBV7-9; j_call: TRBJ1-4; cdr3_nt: TGTGCCAGCAGCTTTGGAGACGAAAAACTGTTTTTT; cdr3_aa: CASSFGDEKLFF
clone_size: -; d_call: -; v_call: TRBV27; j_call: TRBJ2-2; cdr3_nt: TGTGCCAGCAGTTCTAACACCGGGGAGCTGTTTTTT; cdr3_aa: CASSSNTGELFF
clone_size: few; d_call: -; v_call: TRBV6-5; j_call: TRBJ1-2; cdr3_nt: TGTGCCAGCACCTACGGGACGTTGGGCTACACCTTC; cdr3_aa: CASTYGTLGYTF
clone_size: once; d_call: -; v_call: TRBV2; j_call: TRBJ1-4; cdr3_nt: TGTGCCAGTACCCGACAAACAACTAATGAAAAACTGTTTTTT; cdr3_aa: CASTRQTTNEKLFF
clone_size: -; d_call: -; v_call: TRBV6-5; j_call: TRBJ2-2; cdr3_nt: TGTGCCAGCAGATCCGGGACCGCGAACACCGGGGAGCTGTTTTTT; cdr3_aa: CASRSGTANTGELFF
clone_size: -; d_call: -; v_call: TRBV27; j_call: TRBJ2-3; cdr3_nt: TGTGCCAGCAGTCCCGGGACCTACGCAGATACGCAGTATTTT; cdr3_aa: CASSPGTYADTQYF
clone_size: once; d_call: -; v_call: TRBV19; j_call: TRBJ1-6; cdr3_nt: TGTGCCAGTAAAAGGACTGGGTCACCCCTCCACTTT; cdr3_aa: CASKRTGSPLHF
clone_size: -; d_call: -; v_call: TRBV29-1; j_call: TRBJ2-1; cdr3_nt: TGCAGCGTTGATGATAGGGGCCGGATGGGGAATGAGCAGTTCTTC; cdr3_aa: CSVDDRGRMGNEQFF
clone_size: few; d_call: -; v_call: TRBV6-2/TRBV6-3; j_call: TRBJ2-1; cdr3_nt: TGTGCCAGCAGTTACCATGACAGCAACAATGAGCAGTTCTTC; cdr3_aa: CASSYHDSNNEQFF
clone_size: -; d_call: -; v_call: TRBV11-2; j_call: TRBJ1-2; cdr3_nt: TGTGCCAGCAGCCGCTCGCTTTTTGAAGGCTACACCTTC; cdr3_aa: CASSRSLFEGYTF
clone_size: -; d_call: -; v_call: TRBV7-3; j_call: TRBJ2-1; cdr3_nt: TGTGCCAGCAGCTTAGTGGGGAATGAGCAGTTCTTC; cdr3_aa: CASSLVGNEQFF
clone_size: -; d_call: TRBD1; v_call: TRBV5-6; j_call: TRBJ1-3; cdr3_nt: TGTGCCAGCAGGGCCACACACAGGGGAGGAACTGGAAACACCATATATTTT; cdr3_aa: CASRATHRGGTGNTIYF
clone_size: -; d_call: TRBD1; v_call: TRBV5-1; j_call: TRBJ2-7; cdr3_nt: TGCGCCAGCAGCAACCCCGGACAGGGGACCTACGAGCAGTACTTC; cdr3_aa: CASSNPGQGTYEQYF
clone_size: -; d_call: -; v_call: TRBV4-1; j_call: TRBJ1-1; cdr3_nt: TGCGCCAGCAGCCGGACCTACAGGGTTGACACTGAAGCTTTCTTT; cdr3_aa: CASSRTYRVDTEAFF